These 22 T cell receptor beta chains were all obtained from the same sample, sequenced in a study of cytomegalovirus exposure and HLA in healthy donors. With 60 Vbeta and 13 Jbeta primers, the PCR was carried out. Assay: immunoSEQ multiplex PCR; the TCRdb copy retains only in-frame clones and omits some. The sample has approximately 88,000 clones, over 75% seen once. The sequenced material came from PBMCs. The receptor set was obtained from a man in his thirties or forties in good health and CMV-seropositive.

V and J are TRBV28 and TRBJ2-2, with D perhaps matching TRBD2 (5 bases). This CDR3 comprises 16 residues. CDR1 is MDHEN, CDR2 SYDVKM, per germline. Between the trimmed V and J ends, which lost 7 bases and 4 bases, there was a span of 19 bases. The CDR3 DNA follows: TGTGCCAGCACCCAATCAGGACTGCCCAGCACCGGGGAGCTGTTTTTT. It encodes CASTQSGLPSTGELFF. The variable domain in full, with the rest retrieved from reference TRBV28 and TRBJ2-2, is DVKVTQSSRYLVKRTGEKVFLECVQDMDHENMFWYRQDPGLGLRLIYFSYDVKMKEKGDIPEGYSVSREKKERFSLILESASTNQTSMYLCASTQSGLPSTGELFFGEGSRLTVL.

In DNA, the CDR3 is TGTGCCAGCTCAGCGACTAGCGGGTACGAGCAGTACGTC. This translates into CASSATSGYEQYV. The V gene is TRBV18, the J gene TRBJ2-7; the match to TRBD2 covers 10 bases. The CDR3 spans 13 residues. Germline values: CDR1 KGHSH, CDR2 LQKENI. With 5 bases clipped from V and 4 bases from J, the junction kept 2 bases outside the gene matches.

The V and J genes are TRBV2 and TRBJ1-5; 9 bases map to TRBD1. Germline CDR1 reads SNHLY; CDR2 reads FYNNEI. The CDR3 has 17 amino acids. J gave up 1 base and V 4 bases, and 8 bases lay outside the gene matches. Here the CDR3 reads CASSAGQGKASNQPQHF. The CDR3 DNA is TGTGCCAGCAGTGCGGGACAGGGCAAGGCAAGCAATCAGCCCCAGCATTTT.

The chain carries TRBV13 and TRBJ1-2; 11 nucleotides agree with TRBD1. Germline V gene data show CDR1 as PRHDT and CDR2 as FYEKMQ (reference sequence). With V trimmed by 4 bases and J by 3 bases, 22 bases remained unmatched. The CDR3 is 21 amino acids. The CDR3 nucleotides are TGTGCCAGCAGCTCTATCTCCATGGGACAGGGGGAGAGTACTAGCTACTATGGCTACACCTTC. The encoded protein is CASSSISMGQGESTSYYGYTF.

V gene TRBV28 combines with J gene TRBJ2-7; TRBD1 agrees at 7 bases. This CDR3 comprises 12 residues. Germline V gene data show CDR1 as MDHEN and CDR2 as SYDVKM. V gave up 6 bases and J gave up 4 bases; unmatched junction bases: 3. In DNA, the CDR3 is TGTGCCAGCAGGGGACAGAGATACGAGCAGTACTTC. The encoded protein is CASRGQRYEQYF.

This clone has only a few counts. V is TRBV5-6 and J is TRBJ1-1; unclear D gene. Germline V CDR1 and CDR2: SGHDT, YYEEEE. This CDR3 has 15 residues. Trimming cost V 0 bases and J 0 bases, with 9 bases left between them. The CDR3 bases are TGTGCCAGCAGCTTGGAGGGAGTCCTGAACACTGAAGCTTTCTTT. It translates to CASSLEGVLNTEAFF.

The rearrangement joins TRBV5-1 to TRBJ1-4, with a weak D call TRBD1 (5 bases). Germline CDR1 reads SGHRS; CDR2 reads YFSETQ. There are 14 residues in the CDR3. Trimming stripped 1 base from V and 6 bases from J, with 10 bases between. DNA of the CDR3: TGCGCCAGCAGCTTGTGGACACGAGATGAAAAACTGTTTTTT. Protein sequence: CASSLWTRDEKLFF.

The chain's CDR3 is CASRRGNSPLHF. DNA of the CDR3: TGTGCCAGCCGCAGGGGCAATTCACCCCTCCACTTT. The chain combines TRBV6-6 with TRBJ1-6; maybe TRBD1 (6 bases). Germline V gene data show CDR1 as MNHNY and CDR2 as SVGAGI (reference sequence). This CDR3 contains 12 residues. The germline V and J ends were trimmed by 8 bases and 7 bases, with 9 bases remaining between them.

The chain has TRBV6-1 and TRBJ2-5, with 10 bases matching TRBD2. Trimming cost V 8 bases and J 1 base; bases outside gene matches: 4. This CDR3 has 14 residues. The germline V gene encodes CDR1 MNHNS and CDR2 SASEGT. CDR3 sequence reads: CASLPSGGQETQYF. CDR3 sequence (DNA): TGTGCCAGCTTGCCTAGCGGGGGCCAAGAGACCCAGTACTTC.

The chain joins TRBV7-9 to TRBJ2-5; D is unclear. Germline CDR1 reads SEHNR; CDR2 reads FQNEAQ (reference sequence). Trimming took 5 bases from V and 4 from J, leaving 17 bases between them. CDR3 size: 15 residues. CDR3 bases: TGTGCCAGCAGCGTTGGTCTGAGAGGCGGAGAGACCCAGTACTTC. Encoded protein: CASSVGLRGGETQYF. The whole variable domain, remainder taken from reference TRBV7-9 and TRBJ2-5, is DTGVSQNPRHKITKRGQNVTFRCDPISEHNRLYWYRQTLGQGPEFLTYFQNEAQLEKSRLLSDRFSAERPKGSFSTLEIQRTEQGDSAMYLCASSVGLRGGETQYFGPGTRLLVL.

Only a few counts were recorded for this clone. The CDR3: CASSLRVSSGYGYTF. CDR3 nucleotide sequence: TGTGCCAGCAGCTTAAGGGTCTCAAGCGGCTATGGCTACACCTTC. The chain has TRBV7-2 and TRBJ1-2; D ambiguous. In germline, CDR1 is SGHTA, CDR2 FQGNSA. V lost 2 bases and J lost 4, with 14 bases in between. The CDR3 is 15 amino acids.

The chain has TRBV19 and TRBJ1-5, with a tentative D call TRBD1 (5 bases). V was shortened by 6 bases and J by 1 base, with 10 bases between the two germline ends. The CDR3 sequence is 14 residues long. CDR1 is LNHDA, CDR2 SQIVND, per germline (reference sequence). The CDR3 nucleotides read TGTGCCAGTAGGCGGGGGAAGAGCAATCAGCCCCAGCATTTT. It encodes CASRRGKSNQPQHF.

The chain carries TRBV7-2 and TRBJ1-6, with 7 bases identical to TRBD1. CDR3 length equals 14 residues. The germline CDR1 and CDR2 sequences are SGHTA and FQGNSA. Trimming at V came to 3 bases and at J to 10 bases, leaving 6 bases not matched to a gene. The CDR3, as DNA: TGTGCCAGCAGCTTGACAGGGTTCGGGTCACCCCTCCACTTT. As protein: CASSLTGFGSPLHF.

The chain is built from TRBV19 and TRBJ1-6; D ambiguous. Germline V CDR1 and CDR2: LNHDA, SQIVND (reference sequence). Trimming cost V 3 bases and J 6 bases, with 9 bases left between them. The CDR3 covers 14 residues. The DNA for the CDR3 is TGTGCCAGTAGTATCTCTGGAGGTAATTCACCCCTCCACTTT. Protein product: CASSISGGNSPLHF. The whole variable domain, remainder taken from reference TRBV19 and TRBJ1-6, is DGGITQSPKYLFRKEGQNVTLSCEQNLNHDAMYWYRQDPGQGLRLIYYSQIVNDFQKGDIAEGYSVSREKKESFPLTVTSAQKNPTAFYLCASSISGGNSPLHFGNGTRLTVT.

The J gene is TRBJ1-3, the V gene TRBV27; D ambiguous. V lost 7 bases and J lost 3, with 10 bases in between. Germline CDR1 MNHEY, CDR2 SMNVEV (reference sequence). The CDR3 sequence is 13 residues long. The DNA of the CDR3 is TGTGCCAGCATCCCTCGGGGTGGAAACACCATATATTTT. This encodes CASIPRGGNTIYF.

This clone was recorded once. CDR3 region: CASSLPRQGAETQYF. CDR3 coding DNA: TGTGCCAGCAGCTTGCCCCGACAGGGGGCGGAGACCCAGTACTTC. This chain joins TRBV5-4 and TRBJ2-5; 10 nucleotides match TRBD1. Germline CDR1 is SGHNT and CDR2 is YYREEE (reference sequence). The ends lost 1 base at V and 5 bases at J; junction bases unmatched: 5. This CDR3 comprises 15 residues. The full variable domain, completed using reference TRBV5-4 and TRBJ2-5, is ETGVTQSPTHLIKTRGQQVTLRCSSQSGHNTVSWYQQALGQGPQFIFQYYREEENGRGNFPPRFSGLQFPNYSSELNVNALELDDSALYLCASSLPRQGAETQYFGPGTRLLVL.

This chain connects TRBV16 to TRBJ1-4; D not resolved. The V end was cut by 4 bases, the J end by 2 bases, with 14 bases between. Germline lookup yields CDR1 KGHSY and CDR2 FQNENV. CDR3 size: 16 residues. DNA of the CDR3: TGTGCCAGCAGCCTTGGCGCGGGCCCGACTAATGAAAAACTGTTTTTT. As protein: CASSLGAGPTNEKLFF.

The chain employs TRBV19 and TRBJ2-5, with TRBD2 as a possible D gene (6 bases). From germline, CDR1 is LNHDA and CDR2 SQIVND (reference sequence). The length of the CDR3 is 14 residues. Deletions cut 3 bases from V and 2 bases from J, with 10 bases between. The DNA of the CDR3 is TGTGCCAGTAGTATGGGGGGATCGCAAGAGACCCAGTACTTC. The encoded protein is CASSMGGSQETQYF.

The rearrangement joins TRBV21-1 to TRBJ2-3; TRBD2 is taken as the D call from the table, unchecked against the DNA. TRBV21-1 is given as a pseudogene. There are 21 residues in the CDR3. This chain's CDR3 is CASSKVEWGGTPPPPTDTQYF. The CDR3 nucleotides are TGTGCCAGCAGCAAAGTCGAGTGGGGGGGTACTCCCCCTCCCCCCACAGATACGCAGTATTTT.

The chain joins TRBV6-1 to TRBJ2-7; D is perhaps TRBD1 (5 bases). This CDR3 region has 15 residues. The V end lost 7 bases, the J end lost 2 bases, and 18 bases lay between the germline ends. Per the germline V gene, CDR1 is MNHNS and CDR2 is SASEGT. This chain's CDR3 is CASIATGTRTYEQYV. In nucleotides, the CDR3 is TGTGCCAGCATTGCCACAGGTACCCGAACCTACGAGCAGTACGTC.

The V and J genes are TRBV30 and TRBJ2-1, with a tentative D call TRBD1 (6 bases). Per germline, CDR1 GTSNPN and CDR2 SVGIG (reference sequence). The CDR3 totals 12 residues. With 2 bases removed from V and 8 bases from J, the gap between germline ends came to 10 bases. The CDR3 nucleotides read TGTGCCTGGAGTCCAGGGGTTGATGAGCAGTTCTTC. Amino acids: CAWSPGVDEQFF. The whole variable domain, remainder taken from reference TRBV30 and TRBJ2-1, is SQTIHQWPATLVQPVGSPLSLECTVEGTSNPNLYWYRQAAGRGLQLLFYSVGIGQISSEVPQNLSASRPQDRQFILSSKKLLLSDSGFYLCAWSPGVDEQFFGPGTRLTVL.

V and J are TRBV7-2 and TRBJ2-1, with 7 bases fitting TRBD1. The CDR3 sequence is 18 residues long. Trimming took 2 bases from V and 5 from J; bases not matched to a gene: 15. Germline loops: CDR1 SGHTA, CDR2 FQGNSA. CDR3 residues: CASSLSPQTGLTNNEQFF. The CDR3 coding sequence is TGTGCCAGCAGCTTAAGTCCCCAGACAGGGCTTACGAACAATGAGCAGTTCTTC. Complete variable domain (other parts from reference TRBV7-2 and TRBJ2-1): GAGVSQSPSNKVTEKGKDVELRCDPISGHTALYWYRQSLGQGLEFLIYFQGNSAPDKSGLPSDRFSAERTGGSVSTLTIQRTQQEDSAVYLCASSLSPQTGLTNNEQFFGPGTRLTVL.